These T cell receptor beta chains were read from a single sample in a study of blood T cell repertoires in COVID-19. Sequencing was performed with immunoSEQ multiplex PCR; in TCRdb, only in-frame clones are kept and a portion is missing. Of around 110,000 clones detected, 65% to 80% appear once; the ten largest clones hold about 4.3%. Sequenced material: peripheral blood. All receptors derive from a man aged 70-80 years with acute or convalescent COVID-19. Both conserved end residues are part of each CDR3.

J,V,CDR3
TRBJ1-2,TRBV5-6,CASSTATDSYGYTF
TRBJ1-1,TRBV5-1,CASSFDGQHAFF
TRBJ2-3,TRBV2,CASRGGESSFTDTQYF
TRBJ2-3,TRBV5-4,CASSRDGTDTQYF
TRBJ2-7,TRBV19,CASSIVASGVYEQYF
TRBJ2-3,TRBV9,CASSPGTSGAPDTQYF
TRBJ1-5,TRBV6-5,CASKAGTGGQPQHF
TRBJ1-1,TRBV12-5,CASGSNTGEAEAFF
TRBJ2-3,TRBV11-3,CASSPSGISTDTQYF
TRBJ2-1,TRBV30,CAWSRITGLFYNEQFF
TRBJ1-1,TRBV5-1,CASSLLTTTEAFF
TRBJ1-2,TRBV3-1/TRBV3-2,CASSNSPVRGNYGYTF
TRBJ2-3,TRBV12-3/TRBV12-4,CASSSPRGGQYF
TRBJ2-1,TRBV6-2/TRBV6-3,CASSRGSYNEQFF
TRBJ1-4,TRBV5-1,CASSPATGSNEKLFF
TRBJ1-2,TRBV7-2,CASSLEGESWDYGYTF
TRBJ2-5,TRBV2,CASSEAWGVETQYF
TRBJ2-2,TRBV11-2,CASSLRQGSTGELFF